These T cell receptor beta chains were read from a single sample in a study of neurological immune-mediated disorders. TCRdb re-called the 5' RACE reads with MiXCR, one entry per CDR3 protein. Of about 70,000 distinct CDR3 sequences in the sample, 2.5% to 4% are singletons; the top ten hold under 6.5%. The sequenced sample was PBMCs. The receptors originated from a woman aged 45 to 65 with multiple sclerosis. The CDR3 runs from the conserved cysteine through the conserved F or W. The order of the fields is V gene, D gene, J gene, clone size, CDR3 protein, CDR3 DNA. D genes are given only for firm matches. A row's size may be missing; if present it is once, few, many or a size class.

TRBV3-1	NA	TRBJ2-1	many	CASSQTRSTGWNEQFF	TGTGCCAGCAGCCAGACAAGGAGCACAGGGTGGAATGAGCAGTTCTTC
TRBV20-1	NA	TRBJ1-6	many	CSATGSTGNSPLHF	TGCAGTGCTACAGGTTCGACTGGAAATTCACCCCTCCACTTT
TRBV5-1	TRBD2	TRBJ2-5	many	CASSLTGLGGETQYF	TGCGCCAGCAGCTTGACCGGACTAGGCGGCGAGACCCAGTACTTC
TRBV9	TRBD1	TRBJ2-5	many	CASSVTGGGETQYF	TGTGCCAGCAGCGTGACAGGGGGCGGGGAGACCCAGTACTTC
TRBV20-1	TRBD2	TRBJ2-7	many	CSASAGVDEQYF	TGCAGTGCTAGTGCGGGAGTAGATGAGCAGTACTTC
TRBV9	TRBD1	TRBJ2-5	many	CASSASGQGTETQYF	TGTGCCAGCAGCGCATCGGGACAGGGGACGGAGACCCAGTACTTC
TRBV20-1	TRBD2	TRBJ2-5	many	CSASRGGETQYF	TGCAGTGCTAGTCGGGGGGGCGAGACCCAGTACTTC
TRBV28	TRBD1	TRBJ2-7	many	CASSFRGLTYEQYF	TGTGCCAGCAGTTTCAGGGGGCTTACCTACGAGCAGTACTTC
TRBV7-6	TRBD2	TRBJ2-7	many	CASSLTSGLAYEQYF	TGTGCCAGCAGTTTGACTAGCGGTCTGGCCTACGAGCAGTACTTC
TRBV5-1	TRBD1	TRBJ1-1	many	CASSQDRGTEAFF	TGCGCCAGCAGCCAAGACAGGGGAACTGAAGCTTTCTTT
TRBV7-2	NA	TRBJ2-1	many	CASSLAVRSYNEQFF	TGTGCCAGCAGCTTAGCGGTGCGCTCCTACAATGAGCAGTTCTTC
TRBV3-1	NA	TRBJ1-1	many	CASSKDSLNTEAFF	TGTGCCAGCAGCAAGGACAGTCTGAACACTGAAGCTTTCTTT
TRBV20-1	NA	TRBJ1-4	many	CSAKDGTLNEKLFF	TGCAGTGCTAAAGACGGGACGCTTAATGAAAAACTGTTTTTT
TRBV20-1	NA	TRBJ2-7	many	CSARVPGVINEQYF	TGCAGTGCTAGAGTCCCAGGGGTGATCAACGAGCAGTACTTC
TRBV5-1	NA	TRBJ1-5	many	CASSLAPVGLDNQPQHF	TGCGCCAGCAGCTTGGCACCAGTCGGGTTGGACAATCAGCCCCAGCATTTT
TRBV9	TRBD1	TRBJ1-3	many	CASSVAGTGSGNTIYF	TGTGCCAGCAGCGTAGCTGGGACAGGGTCTGGAAACACCATATATTTT
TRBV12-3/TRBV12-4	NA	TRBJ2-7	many	CASSFRSSFSYEQYF	TGTGCCAGCAGTTTTCGGTCCTCTTTCTCCTACGAGCAGTACTTC
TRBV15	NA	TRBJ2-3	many	CATSRDILATQYF	TGTGCCACCAGCAGAGACATACTAGCAACGCAGTATTTT
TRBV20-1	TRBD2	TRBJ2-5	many	CSAKGLAARERETQYF	TGCAGTGCTAAGGGACTAGCTGCCCGTGAGAGGGAGACCCAGTACTTC
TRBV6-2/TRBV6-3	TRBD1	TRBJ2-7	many	CASQTRTGGVSEQYF	TGTGCCAGCCAAACCAGGACAGGGGGAGTCTCCGAGCAGTACTTC
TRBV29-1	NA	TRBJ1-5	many	CSVGGDQPQHF	TGCAGCGTTGGAGGGGACCAGCCCCAGCATTTT
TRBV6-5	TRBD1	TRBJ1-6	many	CASSYRSVPGQSSPLHF	TGTGCCAGCAGTTACCGGAGCGTACCGGGACAGAGTTCACCCCTCCACTTT
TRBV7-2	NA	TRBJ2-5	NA	CASAPTLPETQYF	TGTGCCAGCGCCCCGACTCTTCCAGAGACCCAGTACTTC
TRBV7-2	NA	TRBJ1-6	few	CASSLAGPGIDSPLNF	TGTGCCAGCAGCTTAGCCGGTCCGGGAATAGACTCACCCCTCAACTTT
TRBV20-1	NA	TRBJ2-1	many	CSATRGGGYNEQFF	TGCAGTGCCACTAGAGGAGGGGGCTACAATGAGCAGTTCTTC
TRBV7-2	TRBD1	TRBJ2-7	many	CASSRQGVSEQYF	TGTGCCAGCAGCCGACAGGGGGTCTCCGAGCAGTACTTC
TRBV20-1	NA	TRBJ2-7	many	CSAADREEYF	TGCAGTGCTGCCGACAGGGAGGAGTACTTC
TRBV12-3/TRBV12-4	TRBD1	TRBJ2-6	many	CASIPGTVSSGANVLTF	TGTGCCAGCATCCCGGGGACAGTGAGCTCTGGGGCCAACGTCCTGACTTTC
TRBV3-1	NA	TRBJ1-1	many	CASSLTFRTEAFF	TGTGCCAGCAGCCTCACGTTTCGCACTGAAGCTTTCTTT
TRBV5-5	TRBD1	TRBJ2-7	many	CASSFRHGQGSYEQYF	TGTGCCAGCAGCTTTAGGCACGGACAGGGTTCCTACGAGCAGTACTTC
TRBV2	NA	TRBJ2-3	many	CASSDDRSTDTQYF	TGTGCCAGCAGTGATGACAGAAGCACAGATACGCAGTATTTT
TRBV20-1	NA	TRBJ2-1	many	CSARDLTSYNEQFF	TGCAGTGCTAGAGATTTGACTTCCTACAATGAGCAGTTCTTC
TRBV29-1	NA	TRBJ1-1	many	CSIREGSYTEAFF	TGCAGCATCCGCGAGGGCAGCTACACTGAAGCTTTCTTT
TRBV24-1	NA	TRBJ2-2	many	CATSDRDNPTLGELFF	TGTGCCACCAGTGACAGGGACAACCCTACCCTCGGGGAGCTGTTTTTT
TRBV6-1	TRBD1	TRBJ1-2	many	CASSEMGQGHYGYTF	TGTGCCAGCAGTGAAATGGGACAGGGGCATTATGGCTACACCTTC
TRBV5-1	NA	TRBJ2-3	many	CASSLGGSEGNTQYF	TGCGCCAGCAGCTTGGGGGGGTCGGAAGGGAATACGCAGTATTTT
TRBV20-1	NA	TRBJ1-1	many	CSARGNGTGEYNEAFF	TGCAGTGCTAGAGGGAACGGGACTGGGGAGTACAACGAAGCTTTCTTT
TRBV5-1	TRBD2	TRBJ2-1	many	CASSWGTSGSSSEQFF	TGCGCCAGCAGCTGGGGGACTAGCGGGAGTAGTAGTGAGCAGTTCTTC
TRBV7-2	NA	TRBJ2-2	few	CASSPRTNTGELFF	TGTGCCAGCAGCCCTAGGACGAACACCGGGGAGCTGTTTTTT
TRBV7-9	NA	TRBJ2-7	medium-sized	CASSLGAGLHVEQYF	TGTGCCAGCAGCTTAGGGGCAGGACTTCATGTAGAGCAGTACTTC
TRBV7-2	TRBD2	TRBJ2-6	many	CASSLTGGSGANVLTF	TGTGCCAGCAGCTTAACGGGGGGATCCGGGGCCAACGTCCTGACTTTC
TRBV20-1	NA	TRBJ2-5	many	CSATGTLRETQYF	TGCAGTGCGACCGGGACTTTGAGAGAGACCCAGTACTTC
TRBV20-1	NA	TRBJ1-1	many	CSASGQLNTEAFF	TGCAGTGCTAGTGGGCAGCTGAACACTGAAGCTTTCTTT
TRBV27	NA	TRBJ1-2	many	CASSFQGLLNYGYTF	TGTGCCAGCAGTTTCCAGGGACTCCTTAACTATGGCTACACCTTC
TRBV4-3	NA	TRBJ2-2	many	CASSQDITGTGELFF	TGCGCCAGCAGCCAAGATATCACGGGCACCGGGGAGCTGTTTTTT
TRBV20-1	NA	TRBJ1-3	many	CSARDTSSGNTIYF	TGCAGTGCTCGGGACACCAGCTCTGGAAACACCATATATTTT